The 5 T cell receptor beta chains below were found in one sample sequenced in a study of early T cells in non-severe SARS-CoV-2 infection. MiXCR was run by TCRdb on the 5' RACE reads, yielding one entry per CDR3 protein. The sample contains roughly 28,000 distinct CDR3 sequences, roughly 4.2% of which appear only once. What was sequenced was whole blood. These receptor sequences come from an adult who was a healthcare worker with PCR-confirmed SARS-CoV-2 infection or an uninfected control (not recorded which).

This clonotype was observed at least ten times. The V gene is TRBV2, the J gene TRBJ2-1; possibly TRBD2 for D (5 bases). CDR1 is SNHLY, CDR2 FYNNEI, per germline. This CDR3 comprises 14 residues. V dropped 1 base and J dropped 9 bases, with 13 bases sitting between them. CDR3 protein: CASSEGMARGEQFF. The CDR3, as DNA: TGTGCCAGCAGTGAAGGCATGGCCCGGGGTGAGCAGTTCTTC. Filled out from reference TRBV2 and TRBJ2-1, the complete variable domain reads EPEVTQTPSHQVTQMGQEVILRCVPISNHLYFYWYRQILGQKVEFLVSFYNNEISEKSEIFDDQFSVERPDGSNFTLKIRSTKLEDSAMYFCASSEGMARGEQFFGPGTRLTVL.

Only a few counts were recorded for this clonotype. The CDR3, as DNA: TGTGCTAGTGGAGGGCGCTCCTACGAGCAGTACTTC. It yields the protein CASGGRSYEQYF. The chain is built from TRBV12-5 and TRBJ2-7; D is ambiguous. Germline V gives CDR1 LGHNT, CDR2 FRNRAP. CDR3 size: 12 residues. V lost 6 bases to trimming and J lost 0 bases, with 6 bases between them.

This clonotype was found a few times. The genes are TRBV6-6 and TRBJ2-3; no definite D call. This CDR3 has 13 residues. Germline CDR1 reads MNHNY; CDR2 reads SVGAGI (reference sequence). The V gene lost 3 bases and the J gene lost 3 bases, with 7 bases spanning the gap. The CDR3 spells CASSYFRTDTQYF. The CDR3 DNA is TGTGCCAGCAGTTATTTCCGTACAGATACGCAGTATTTT.

The V call is TRBV18, the J call TRBJ2-5; D may correspond to TRBD1 or TRBD2 (5 bases each). This CDR3 region has 11 residues. Germline lookup yields CDR1 KGHSH and CDR2 LQKENI. Trimming left V 3 bases short and J 14 bases short, with 13 bases between. CDR3: CASSPGDPPYF. The CDR3 DNA reads TGTGCCAGCTCACCCGGGGACCCACCTTACTTC.

The rearrangement links TRBV6-6 to TRBJ1-2, with 7 bases matching TRBD1. The V gene's germline CDR1 is MNHNY and CDR2 SVGAGI (reference sequence). The CDR3 runs 14 residues. Trimming cost V 2 bases and J 4 bases; bases outside gene matches: 4. The CDR3 DNA is TGTGCCAGCAGTTACATGGGACAGAGCTATGGCTACACCTTC. Amino acids: CASSYMGQSYGYTF.